This is a list of T cell receptor beta chains from one sample in a study of blood T cell repertoires in COVID-19. TCRdb's table, derived via immunoSEQ multiplex PCR, lists solely in-frame clones and lacks some. The data contain roughly 75,000 clones, more than 65% of them singletons. The sequencing input was peripheral blood. These receptors were collected from a man in his forties or fifties with acute or convalescent COVID-19. Both conserved end residues are part of each CDR3.

J gene,V gene,CDR3 protein
TRBJ2-2,TRBV11-3,CASSPRTSGNANTGELFF
TRBJ2-7,TRBV6-5,CASSQTSYEQYF
TRBJ2-2,TRBV5-1,CASSLEQNTGELFF
TRBJ1-5,TRBV19,CASSLRTGQGPSQPQHF
TRBJ2-2,TRBV5-4,CASSLKLAGDGELFF
TRBJ2-1,TRBV23-1,CASSQSGGNEQFF
TRBJ1-4,TRBV18,CASSRSGINEKLFF
TRBJ2-3,TRBV19,CASSPIKSGNTDTQYF
TRBJ2-3,TRBV13,CASSFFPPGLPRDTQYF
TRBJ1-2,TRBV29-1,CSPVREPPSYTF
TRBJ1-2,TRBV12-3/TRBV12-4,CASSPGGVYGYTF
TRBJ1-1,TRBV4-1,CASSSRTGDMNTEAFF
TRBJ1-1,TRBV25-1,CASSPQGRSAEAFF
TRBJ1-5,TRBV9,CASSGGAGNQPQHF
TRBJ1-1,TRBV6-2/TRBV6-3,CASSYGGWMSEAFF
TRBJ1-2,TRBV5-1,CASSLGQGAGGYTF
TRBJ2-3,TRBV7-2,CASSPRFLRGRGDTQYF
TRBJ2-7,TRBV11-3,CASSASGTSGIYF
TRBJ1-5,TRBV9,CASSVGGVGQPQHF
TRBJ2-7,TRBV19,CASSPGTGDGEQYF
TRBJ1-1,TRBV5-5,CASSGNRGRTEAFF
TRBJ2-1,TRBV10-3,CAISGPIVREVNKDEQFF
TRBJ2-3,TRBV4-2,CASSHPQPSGTPTDTQYF
TRBJ2-7,TRBV12-3/TRBV12-4,CASSPENSFEQYF